Below are 17 T cell receptor beta chains sequenced from a single sample in a study of T cells in Graves' hyperthyroidism and ophthalmopathy. RNA transcripts yielded amplified TCR beta CDR3 regions. HTBI primers were employed in a first-round RT-PCR of the TCR CDR3. Via MiXCR, TCRdb re-called the multiplex PCR reads, giving one row per CDR3 protein. This sample has about 420,000 distinct CDR3 sequences, with roughly 14% found just once. Source material: blood. The receptors shown here come from a woman younger than 35 with Graves' hyperthyroidism.

The V gene is TRBV3-1, the J gene TRBJ1-5, with unresolved D. V lost 1 base, J lost 7 bases, and 11 bases lay in between. The CDR3 totals 14 residues. CDR1 is LGHDT, CDR2 YNNKEL, per germline (reference sequence). Here the CDR3 reads CASSQGGKRQPQHF. The CDR3, as DNA: TGTGCCAGCAGCCAAGGGGGAAAAAGACAGCCCCAGCATTTT.

The chain is built from TRBV12-3 or TRBV12-4 and TRBJ2-2; tentatively, D is TRBD2 (5 bases). V was shortened by 5 bases and J by 2 bases, with 15 bases between the two germline ends. This CDR3 is built from 16 residues. The CDR3 bases are TGTGCCAGCAGTGTCCGTGGACTCGCAAACACCGGGGAGCTGTTTTTT. It encodes CASSVRGLANTGELFF.

The chain combines TRBV7-2 with TRBJ1-5, with a possible D match to TRBD1 (6 bases). The ends were cut back, 2 bases at V and 6 bases at J, with 14 bases in the middle. This CDR3 has 15 residues. Germline V lookup: CDR1 SGHTA, CDR2 FQGNSA. CDR3 sequence (DNA): TGTGCCAGCAGCTTAATTACAGGGTTGACTCAGCCCCAGCATTTT. Translated: CASSLITGLTQPQHF.

This clonotype came up many times. Written as DNA, the CDR3 is TGTGCCAGCAGCTTCCTCAGGGGGGTGACTGAAGCTTTCTTT. It yields the protein CASSFLRGVTEAFF. This chain connects TRBV7-8 to TRBJ1-1, with 7 positions matching TRBD1. Germline V gene data show CDR1 as SGHVS and CDR2 as FQNEAQ. The J segment lost 5 bases and the V segment lost 3 bases, leaving 6 bases of the junction unmatched. The CDR3 length is 14 residues. The full variable domain, in which reference TRBV7-8 and TRBJ1-1 provide the parts outside the CDR3, is GAGVSQSPRYKVAKRGQDVALRCDPISGHVSLFWYQQALGQGPEFLTYFQNEAQLDKSGLPSDRFFAERPEGSVSTLKIQRTQQEDSAVYLCASSFLRGVTEAFFGQGTRLTVV.

This clonotype was found many times. The genes are TRBV5-1 and TRBJ2-7; tentatively, D is TRBD1 or TRBD2 (5 bases each). Germline CDR1 SGHRS, CDR2 YFSETQ. The V end was cut by 3 bases, the J end by 3 bases, with 16 bases between. The CDR3 length is 15 residues. The CDR3 nucleotides are TGCGCCAGCAGCTACTCTCCCGGGACCAGCTACGAGCAGTACTTC. Protein product: CASSYSPGTSYEQYF.

The J gene is TRBJ2-3, the V gene TRBV9; possible D gene TRBD1, 8 bases. The CDR3 has 19 residues. The V end was cut by 7 bases, the J end by 0 bases, with 27 bases between. The germline V gene has CDR1 SGDLS and CDR2 YYNGEE. The CDR3 nucleotides read TGTGCCAGCCCACCTTGGCAGGGGGCCTCTAGCGGTAGCACAGATACGCAGTATTTT. Translation: CASPPWQGASSGSTDTQYF.

This clonotype was picked up a small number of times. This chain uses TRBV7-9 with TRBJ2-6, with D perhaps assigned TRBD1 or TRBD2 (5 bases each). The ends were cut back, 0 bases at V and 4 bases at J, with 28 bases in the middle. The germline V gene encodes CDR1 SEHNR and CDR2 FQNEAQ (reference sequence). This CDR3 region has 22 residues. The CDR3: CASSLAGSAARGALEGANVLTF. In DNA form, the CDR3 reads TGTGCCAGCAGCTTAGCGGGGAGTGCGGCGAGGGGAGCCCTAGAGGGGGCCAACGTCCTGACTTTC.

The table lists this clonotype with many counts. The V call is TRBV28, the J call TRBJ2-1, with a weak D call TRBD2 (6 bases). The V end lost 8 bases, the J end lost 4 bases, and 15 bases lay between the germline ends. This CDR3 is 14 amino acids long. Germline V lookup: CDR1 MDHEN, CDR2 SYDVKM. The CDR3 region is CASRLGRGYNEQFF. The CDR3 bases are TGTGCCAGCCGACTAGGACGGGGGTACAATGAGCAGTTCTTC.

This clonotype came up many times. The rearrangement uses TRBV5-1 and TRBJ2-1, with 12 bases lining up with TRBD2. The V gene end was trimmed by 4 bases and the J gene end by 8 bases; junction bases not matched to a gene: 7. The CDR3 has 15 amino acids. Per the germline V gene, CDR1 is SGHRS and CDR2 is YFSETQ. The CDR3 DNA follows: TGCGCCAGCAGCCCCCGGACTAGCGGGGCCCATGAGCAGTTCTTC. Translation: CASSPRTSGAHEQFF.

A note on this clonotype: The junction departs from germline at one end; a sequencing error may be responsible. The V and J genes are TRBV4-1 and TRBJ2-1; TRBD2 agrees at 12 bases. Per germline, CDR1 MGHRA and CDR2 YSYEKL. The CDR3 is made up of 18 amino acids. The DNA for the CDR3 is TGCGCCAGCAGCCAAGATCCTAGCGGGAGGGCCAGGTACAATGAGCAGTCCTTC. Amino acid sequence: CASSQDPSGRARYNEQSF.

This clonotype showed up many times. The chain uses TRBV12-3 or TRBV12-4 and TRBJ1-2; no clear D. The CDR3 totals 13 residues. The ends were cut back, 1 base at V and 3 bases at J, with 6 bases in the middle. The CDR3 here is CASSLGLDYGYTF. As DNA, the CDR3 is TGTGCCAGCAGTTTAGGACTTGACTATGGCTACACCTTC.

The CDR3 is CASSLVWGTDTQYF. The CDR3 coding sequence is TGCGCCAGCAGCTTGGTCTGGGGTACAGATACGCAGTATTTT. The rearrangement joins TRBV5-1 to TRBJ2-3; D not resolved. The CDR3 spans 14 residues. Per germline, CDR1 SGHRS and CDR2 YFSETQ. V lost 0 bases, J lost 3 bases, and 8 bases lay in between.

Ten or more counts support this clonotype. The J gene is TRBJ2-3, the V gene TRBV7-3; no reliable D call. Germline-derived CDR1 and CDR2 are SGHTA and FQGTGA. V was pared by 1 base and J by 1 base, with 3 bases between. CDR3 length equals 13 residues. The CDR3 nucleotides read TGTGCCAGCAGCTTAAAGGGCACAGATACGCAGTATTTT. Translation: CASSLKGTDTQYF.

CDR3 residues: CASSPTHQETQYF. The CDR3 DNA reads TGTGCCAGCTCACCCACACATCAAGAGACCCAGTACTTC. V usage is TRBV18 and J usage is TRBJ2-5, with unresolved D. The CDR3 runs to 13 residues. V was shortened by 3 bases and J by 2 bases, with 7 bases between the two germline ends. Germline V gives CDR1 KGHSH, CDR2 LQKENI. Full variable domain (missing parts from reference TRBV18 and TRBJ2-5): NAGVMQNPRHLVRRRGQEARLRCSPMKGHSHVYWYRQLPEEGLKFMVYLQKENIIDESGMPKERFSAEFPKEGPSILRIQQVVRGDSAAYFCASSPTHQETQYFGPGTRLLVL.

This clonotype was recorded many times. The rearrangement uses TRBV7-9 and TRBJ2-7; perhaps D is TRBD1 or TRBD2 (5 bases each). The germline V gene encodes CDR1 SEHNR and CDR2 FQNEAQ (reference sequence). V was shortened by 2 bases and J by 2 bases, with 13 bases between the two germline ends. This CDR3 is built from 15 residues. In nucleotides, the CDR3 is TGTGCCAGCAGCTTACTCCGGGACGGGACCTACGAGCAGTACTTC. Amino acids: CASSLLRDGTYEQYF.

This clonotype came up a few times. An end of the junction does not agree with germline; a read error may underlie this. V gene TRBV20-1 combines with J gene TRBJ1-2; unclear D gene. Germline V lookup: CDR1 DFQATT, CDR2 SNEGSKA (reference sequence). The CDR3 sequence is 12 residues long. CDR3 in DNA: TGCAGTGCCCTAAGGGCGACGGATGGCCACACCTTC. Amino acid sequence: CSALRATDGHTF.

This clonotype was counted many times. V is TRBV20-1 and J is TRBJ2-7, with unresolved D. The CDR3 length is 14 residues. V lost 7 bases, J lost 0 bases, and 16 bases lay in between. Germline CDR1 and CDR2: DFQATT and SNEGSKA (reference sequence). In DNA, the CDR3 is TGCAGTGTCATGCCTCAGCTAGACTCCTACGAGCAGTACTTC. This translates into CSVMPQLDSYEQYF.